This T cell receptor (beta chain) was profiled in a study of control samples from healthy donors and cancer patients (dated by TCRdb to 2020 to 2021). As regards this clone: The antigen it recognizes is unknown. It has no much larger one-base neighbor in the sample; base qualities were not kept.

The library was obtained by the immunoSEQ multiplex PCR assay. Imported from immuneACCESS, the table was reduced by TCRdb to in-frame sequences with V and J called. These copies leave out some clones; in studies compared against another copy, an unresolved V gene accounts for under half, and the cause of the remainder is not known. Across this sample there are roughly 120,000 clones, with approximately 87% seen only once. Roughly an eighth of the sample is taken by the ten largest. The germline V gene (reference sequence) gives CDR1 as LGHDT and CDR2 as YNNKEL. The CDR3 has 15 amino acids, counting the end cysteine and valine. Left in the record is the CDR3 DNA by itself, 45 bases read in frame from the first base. V ends up 4 bases short and J 4 bases short, with an unmatched junction base count of 10.

Sample: blood. The rearranged segments are TRBV3-1 (or the pseudogene TRBV3-2) and TRBJ2-7, with 7 middle bases fitting TRBD1. The TCR comes from a man aged 25-40 years in good health. In nucleotides, the sequence is TGTGCCAGCAGCCCGGCCTGGGACAGACTTTACGAGCAGTACGTC. This yields the protein CASSPAWDRLYEQYV.